Here is one T cell receptor beta chain with its context. Donors were systemically healthy Caucasian individuals from Russia aged roughly 6 to 100 years. This record belongs to a study of blood T cells in healthy people across ages. Through a sample-barcoded 5' primer and a J-beta primer mix, a second PCR was run for about 6 to 12 cycles. TCRdb passed the 5' RACE reads through MiXCR, listing each CDR3 protein once. Of fewer than 2,000,000 distinct CDR3 sequences in the sample, approximately 39% were seen once. Sequencing was carried out using blood. The receptor comes from a human donor in good health.

CDR3 coding DNA: TGTGCCAGCAGTTACGTTGCCCGGGACTTCGGTGGTCAGCCCCAGCATTTT. Translation gives CASSYVARDFGGQPQHF. The rearrangement uses TRBV6-2 or TRBV6-3 and TRBJ1-5, with D perhaps TRBD1 (5 bases). The CDR3 length is 17 residues. Germline V gene lookup returns CDR1 MNHEY and CDR2 SVGEGT. Between the trimmed V and J ends, which lost 2 bases and 6 bases, there was a span of 20 bases.